This T cell receptor (beta chain) is from a study of glioma-infiltrating T cells after dendritic cell vaccination. Measured with immunoSEQ multiplex PCR; TCRdb has only the in-frame clones, and not every one. The data contain tens of thousands of clones, 87% of them seen just once; the ten biggest clones take up 2% to 2.5%. Time point meaning: after dendritic cell vaccination, including at tumor progression/relapse. Sequenced here: blood, sampled after dendritic cell vaccination. The sequence was obtained from a human donor with glioblastoma.

CDR3 sequence reads: CATRGTGGFYEQYF. The CDR3 DNA follows: TGTGCCACGAGAGGGACAGGGGGCTTCTACGAGCAGTACTTC. This chain uses TRBV27 with TRBJ2-7, with TRBD1 identical over 12 bases. This CDR3 comprises 14 residues. Per germline, CDR1 MNHEY and CDR2 SMNVEV (reference sequence). The junction had 7 bases not matched to a gene; V was cut back by 10 bases and J by 3 bases.